The entry below describes one TCR beta chain. From germline, CDR1 is SEHNR and CDR2 FQNEAQ (reference sequence). The ends lost 2 bases at V and 7 bases at J; junction bases unmatched: 14. The CDR3 loop spans 18 amino acids. The authors reverse transcribed about 0.5 to 1 ug RNA with random hexamers. MiXCR, applied by TCRdb to the immunoSEQ multiplex PCR reads, yields one record per CDR3 protein. The sample lists 130,000 to 150,000 distinct CDR3 sequences; approximately 94% were seen once. Both CD4+ and CD8+ T cells were negatively isolated, and TEMRA cells underwent FACS enrichment. The data belong to a study of CD8 T cells in Susac syndrome.

The chain couples TRBV7-9 to TRBJ1-4, with 9 bases lining up with TRBD1. Sequenced material: CD4+ T cells from PBMCs. This sequence originates from a human donor in good health. The CDR3 coding sequence is TGTGCCAGCAGCTTACGGGTTCCGGGACAGGGCCCAACTGAAAAACTGTTTTTT. Amino acids: CASSLRVPGQGPTEKLFF.